These 12 T cell receptor beta chains were all obtained from the same sample, sequenced in a study of response to subunit inactivated influenza vaccine. Each CDR3 protein gets one entry after TCRdb re-called the RT-PCR reads with MiXCR. The sample has 500,000 to 550,000 distinct CDR3 sequences, around 8% seen once. Specimen: PBMCs from blood, collected less than 30 months after vaccination. These receptors were collected from a man between 50 and 70 years old who received an inactivated influenza vaccine.

This clonotype was seen only a few times. DNA of the CDR3: TGTGCCAGCAGCCGGAGGGGTCCTAGCGGGGGTTTTGGAACAGATACGCAGTATTTT. Translation gives CASSRRGPSGGFGTDTQYF. The chain couples TRBV4-2 to TRBJ2-3; 10 bases map to TRBD2. Germline CDR1 reads LGHNA; CDR2 reads YNFKEQ. This CDR3 has 19 amino acids. V trimming: 4 bases; J trimming: 3 bases; junction bases outside the gene matches: 16.

This clonotype was found a few times. The J gene is TRBJ1-1, the V gene TRBV27; no firm D call. Trimming took 4 bases from V and 5 from J, leaving 11 bases between them. The germline V gene encodes CDR1 MNHEY and CDR2 SMNVEV (reference sequence). The CDR3 has 13 amino acids. DNA of the CDR3: TGTGCCAGCAGTTGGTCCGGAGGAACTGAAGCTTTCTTT. It codes for CASSWSGGTEAFF.

The sample holds a few counts of this clonotype. The chain couples TRBV6-5 to TRBJ2-1, with D possibly matching TRBD1 (5 bases). Germline lookup yields CDR1 MNHEY and CDR2 SVGAGI. The V end was cut by 2 bases, the J end by 8 bases, with 13 bases between. The CDR3 runs to 14 residues. The CDR3 loop reads CASSYRDGRDEQFF. The CDR3 coding sequence is TGTGCCAGCAGTTACAGAGACGGCAGGGATGAGCAGTTCTTC.

This clonotype appeared a few times. This chain connects TRBV7-9 to TRBJ2-7; unclear D gene. CDR1 and CDR2 from the germline V gene are SEHNR and FQNEAQ (reference sequence). CDR3 length: 12 residues. V was shortened by 5 bases and J by 2 bases, with 7 bases between the two germline ends. The CDR3 coding sequence is TGTGCCAGCAGCATGTCCACCTACGAGCAGTACTTC. Its protein is CASSMSTYEQYF.

This chain uses TRBV20-1 with TRBJ2-1; 10 positions agree with TRBD2. Germline V gene lookup returns CDR1 DFQATT and CDR2 SNEGSKA (reference sequence). The CDR3 totals 16 residues. V lost 6 bases and J lost 4; bases outside the gene matches: 12. The CDR3 reads CSARFSTSGRYNEQFF. The CDR3 bases are TGCAGTGCCAGGTTTTCGACTAGCGGGCGGTACAATGAGCAGTTCTTC.

This clonotype was counted only a few times. The chain joins TRBV29-1 to TRBJ2-1, with 9 bases that match TRBD1. V was clipped by 7 bases and J by 4 bases; unmatched bases: 8. Germline-derived CDR1 and CDR2 are SQVTM and ANQGSEA. There are 14 residues in the CDR3. CDR3 sequence (DNA): TGCAGCGCGGTAGGGACAGGGACTTACAATGAGCAGTTCTTC. Amino acid sequence: CSAVGTGTYNEQFF.

The chain recombines TRBV20-1 with TRBJ2-7, with D possibly being TRBD1 or TRBD2 (6 bases each). Trimming cost V 6 bases and J 1 base, with 10 bases left between them. In germline, CDR1 is DFQATT, CDR2 SNEGSKA (reference sequence). The length of the CDR3 is 12 residues. The CDR3 sequence: CSAEGESYEQYF. The DNA of the CDR3 is TGCAGTGCGGAGGGGGAGTCCTACGAGCAGTACTTC.

The sample holds many counts of this clonotype. The chain couples TRBV19 to TRBJ2-1; unclear D gene. There are 13 residues in the CDR3. Trimming took off 2 bases at V and 9 bases at J, with 11 bases between the two ends. CDR1 and CDR2 from the germline V gene are LNHDA and SQIVND (reference sequence). The CDR3 DNA follows: TGTGCCAGTAGTATACGACGGATTGCTGAGCAGTTCTTC. Protein product: CASSIRRIAEQFF. The entire variable domain, with the rest obtained from reference TRBV19 and TRBJ2-1, is as follows: DGGITQSPKYLFRKEGQNVTLSCEQNLNHDAMYWYRQDPGQGLRLIYYSQIVNDFQKGDIAEGYSVSREKKESFPLTVTSAQKNPTAFYLCASSIRRIAEQFFGPGTRLTVL.

This clonotype was counted only a few times. The chain is built from TRBV18 and TRBJ2-5, with 12 nucleotides matching TRBD2. The V gene's germline CDR1 is KGHSH and CDR2 LQKENI. The CDR3 is 16 amino acids. Trimming at V came to 6 bases and at J to 6 bases, leaving 11 bases not matched to a gene. The CDR3 region is CASSGGGLAGIKTQYF. Here the CDR3 DNA reads TGTGCCAGCTCCGGTGGTGGACTAGCGGGGATAAAGACCCAGTACTTC.

This clonotype was seen ten or more times. The chain employs TRBV5-1 and TRBJ2-1; 9 nucleotides agree with TRBD1. This CDR3 has 15 amino acids. Germline V CDR1 and CDR2: SGHRS, YFSETQ. V shed 4 bases and J 3 bases; nucleotides not matched to a gene: 5. CDR3 amino acids: CASSTGTGNYNEQFF. In DNA form, the CDR3 reads TGCGCCAGCAGCACCGGGACAGGGAACTACAATGAGCAGTTCTTC.

This chain links TRBV2 with TRBJ2-5, with unresolved D. The CDR3 is 14 amino acids. Germline lookup yields CDR1 SNHLY and CDR2 FYNNEI. The V gene lost 1 base and the J gene lost 1 base, with 7 bases spanning the gap. The CDR3 spells CASSEGPPQETQYF. CDR3 DNA: TGTGCCAGCAGTGAAGGACCTCCCCAAGAGACCCAGTACTTC.

This clonotype has only a few counts. The rearrangement uses TRBV2 and TRBJ2-5; possibly TRBD1 for D (5 bases). This CDR3 is 13 amino acids long. Germline V gives CDR1 SNHLY, CDR2 FYNNEI. Trimming cost V 4 bases and J 7 bases, with 13 bases left between them. Here the CDR3 reads CASSGLTVGTQYF. The CDR3 DNA sequence: TGTGCCAGCAGTGGTCTGACAGTTGGGACCCAGTACTTC.